Sequencing of this T cell receptor beta chain was carried out in a study of blood T cell repertoires in COVID-19. On the study more broadly: Acute and convalescent COVID-19 specimens originated in the United States, Italy and Spain. T cells, B-cell-depleted T cells, or PBMCs provided the cDNA or gDNA that served as material.

Original processing methods: Reference gene primer amplification gave estimated nucleated cell counts. Method: immunoSEQ multiplex PCR; TCRdb's copy keeps in-frame clones and lacks some. Clone size and V and J calls were adopted from that table, with D and trimming inferred from the DNA. Among fewer than 70,000 clones listed, 92% were seen once. The CDR3 runs 13 residues. Trimming took off 5 bases at V and 5 bases at J, with 13 bases between the two ends. CDR1 is SGHAT and CDR2 is FQNNGV in the germline V gene. Sequenced input: peripheral blood. The rearrangement links TRBV11-2 to TRBJ2-7; D call uncertain. The sequence derives from a man aged 50-59 years with active COVID-19. CDR3 loop: CASSSVRDHEQYF. CDR3 bases: TGTGCCAGCAGCAGCGTGCGAGATCACGAGCAGTACTTC.